The 31 T cell receptor beta chains given below trace back to one sample, sequenced in a study of blood T cell repertoires in COVID-19. Assay used: immunoSEQ multiplex PCR; TCRdb lists only in-frame clones, some missing. Of 60,000 to 70,000 clones in the sample, roughly four fifths were seen once. Material: peripheral blood. The receptors here all came from a human donor in a cohort sampled during active COVID-19.

J is TRBJ2-5 and V is TRBV4-2; 10 nucleotides agree with TRBD2. The CDR3 covers 15 residues. V was pared by 2 bases and J by 5 bases, with 5 bases of the junction left unmatched. Germline V lookup: CDR1 LGHNA, CDR2 YNFKEQ. CDR3 in DNA: TGTGCCAGCAGCCAACTAGCGGGGGTGGATGAGACCCAGTACTTC. Protein: CASSQLAGVDETQYF.

V is TRBV9 and J is TRBJ2-5; 11 bases fit TRBD2. The CDR3 runs to 16 residues. After removal of 3 bases from V and 5 bases from J, the junction contained 9 bases not matched to a gene. The germline V gene has CDR1 SGDLS and CDR2 YYNGEE. CDR3 nucleotides: TGTGCCAGCAGCGCAACCTCTAGCGGGGGGAGGGAGACCCAGTACTTC. Protein product: CASSATSSGGRETQYF.

This clone was seen a few times. The chain's CDR3 is CASRSGKRGTEAFF. The CDR3 nucleotides are TGTGCCAGCAGGTCAGGGAAGCGAGGAACTGAAGCTTTCTTT. V gene TRBV6-5 combines with J gene TRBJ1-1; perhaps TRBD1 as D (5 bases). Germline CDR1 is MNHEY and CDR2 is SVGAGI. V lost 6 bases, J lost 5 bases, and 16 bases lay in between. This CDR3 comprises 14 residues.

In its sample, this clone was seen a few times. The chain joins TRBV7-6 to TRBJ1-5; D uncertain. Per germline, CDR1 SGHVS and CDR2 FNYEAQ. The V and J ends lost 1 base and 6 bases respectively, with 13 bases between them. The CDR3 runs to 15 residues. The CDR3 sequence is CASSLGAGQLQPQHF. In DNA form, the CDR3 reads TGTGCCAGCAGCTTAGGCGCAGGCCAGCTTCAGCCCCAGCATTTT. Together with reference TRBV7-6 and TRBJ1-5, the CDR3 gives the full variable domain: GAGVSQSPRYKVTKRGQDVALRCDPISGHVSLYWYRQALGQGPEFLTYFNYEAQQDKSGLPNDRFSAERPEGSISTLTIQRTEQRDSAMYRCASSLGAGQLQPQHFGDGTRLSIL.

The rearrangement uses TRBV2 and TRBJ1-1; tentatively, D is TRBD1 (6 bases). V lost 6 bases and J lost 5, with 13 bases in between. The CDR3 runs 13 residues. Germline values: CDR1 SNHLY, CDR2 FYNNEI. The CDR3 DNA reads TGTGCCAGCAGAGGACAGACGGTTACTGAAGCTTTCTTT. Its translation: CASRGQTVTEAFF.

The V call is TRBV6-5, the J call TRBJ1-6, with TRBD1 matching over 8 bases. The CDR3 length is 13 residues. Trimming removed 8 bases from V and 11 bases from J; junction bases left unmatched: 8. Germline V gene lookup returns CDR1 MNHEY and CDR2 SVGAGI. The CDR3 reads CASSDDRGTPLHF. The CDR3 DNA follows: TGTGCCAGCTCGGATGACAGGGGTACACCCCTCCACTTT.

The gene calls are TRBV3-1 (or the pseudogene TRBV3-2) and TRBJ2-7, with a weak D call TRBD1 (5 bases). The CDR3 length is 12 residues. V was pared by 2 bases and J by 7 bases, with 9 bases between. Germline V lookup: CDR1 LGHDT, CDR2 YNNKEL (reference sequence). DNA for the CDR3: TGTGCCAGCAGCCAAAGGGGTAGTGAGCAGTACTTC. Encoded protein: CASSQRGSEQYF.

V gene TRBV5-4 combines with J gene TRBJ2-1; 10 bases match TRBD2. Germline V gene sequence: CDR1 SGHNT, CDR2 YYREEE (reference sequence). After removal of 4 bases from V and 4 bases from J, the junction contained 8 bases not matched to a gene. CDR3 length: 16 residues. DNA of the CDR3: TGTGCCAGCAGCCCTCGACTAGCGGGCACTTACAATGAGCAGTTCTTC. Protein: CASSPRLAGTYNEQFF.

CDR3 coding DNA: TGTGCCAGCGGAAATGACAGGGACTCCCGGTACTTC. Translation: CASGNDRDSRYF. The chain uses TRBV6-5 and TRBJ2-5; D is possibly TRBD1 (7 bases). Germline lookup yields CDR1 MNHEY and CDR2 SVGAGI. The CDR3 has 12 amino acids. The V and J ends lost 8 bases and 13 bases respectively, with 20 bases between them.

This clone has only a few counts. The rearrangement links TRBV6-2 or TRBV6-3 to TRBJ1-1; TRBD1 might be the D (5 bases). The CDR3 has 14 residues. Germline V gene data show CDR1 as MNHEY and CDR2 as SVGEGT. Trimming shortened V by 4 bases and J by 5 bases, and 14 bases separated the two germline ends. The CDR3 DNA follows: TGTGCCAGCAGTTCCGGGGCAGCGGGAACTGAAGCTTTCTTT. This sequence encodes CASSSGAAGTEAFF.

V is TRBV7-2 and J is TRBJ1-1; 7 positions match TRBD1. The CDR3 covers 15 residues. V dropped 5 bases and J dropped 0; count of bases not matched to a gene: 6. Germline V lookup: CDR1 SGHTA, CDR2 FQGNSA. CDR3 amino acids: CASSLYRGMNTEAFF. The CDR3 bases are TGTGCCAGCAGCCTCTACAGGGGAATGAACACTGAAGCTTTCTTT.

The chain is built from TRBV10-1 and TRBJ2-5, with a weak D call TRBD2 (5 bases). The CDR3 is 16 residues long. The V end was cut by 3 bases, the J end by 1 base, with 15 bases between. CDR1 and CDR2 (germline): WNHNN, SYGVQD (reference sequence). The CDR3 DNA follows: TGCGCCAGCAGTGATGGACTCCTAGGGAGCCAAGAGACCCAGTACTTC. It yields the protein CASSDGLLGSQETQYF.

The rearrangement joins TRBV5-1 to TRBJ1-2; possibly TRBD1 for D (6 bases). The CDR3 extends over 15 amino acids. CDR1 is SGHRS and CDR2 is YFSETQ in the germline V gene. Trimming took off 0 bases at V and 4 bases at J, with 13 bases between the two ends. CDR3: CASSLEGESFYGYTF. CDR3 nucleotide sequence: TGCGCCAGCAGCTTGGAGGGGGAGAGCTTCTATGGCTACACCTTC.

This chain uses TRBV5-6 with TRBJ1-2; TRBD1 agrees at 8 bases. Trimming took 1 base from V and 4 from J; bases not matched to a gene: 9. This CDR3 spans 16 amino acids. Germline V gene sequence: CDR1 SGHDT, CDR2 YYEEEE. The CDR3 sequence is CASSLKQGARGYGYTF. In DNA form, the CDR3 reads TGTGCCAGCAGCTTGAAGCAGGGGGCGCGGGGCTATGGCTACACCTTC.

CDR3 sequence (DNA): TGTGCCAGCAGCTTAGCCGCACAGGGGGCGGGCAATGAGCAGTTCTTC. It yields the protein CASSLAAQGAGNEQFF. This chain uses TRBV7-2 with TRBJ2-1, with 9 bases identical to TRBD1. V shed 0 bases, J shed 6 bases, and the junction held 6 bases outside the gene matches. This CDR3 spans 16 amino acids. Germline CDR1 SGHTA, CDR2 FQGNSA.

The V and J genes are TRBV30 and TRBJ1-1, with D maybe TRBD1 (5 bases). The V gene lost 4 bases and the J gene lost 10 bases, with 16 bases spanning the gap. This CDR3 spans 12 amino acids. CDR1 is GTSNPN, CDR2 SVGIG, per germline (reference sequence). CDR3 residues: CAWIRPGVGAFF. CDR3 nucleotides: TGTGCCTGGATAAGACCGGGGGTTGGAGCTTTCTTT.

The chain combines TRBV4-1 with TRBJ1-3, with D perhaps matching TRBD1 (6 bases). Germline V gives CDR1 MGHRA, CDR2 YSYEKL. This CDR3 has 16 residues. Trimming took 0 bases from V and 3 from J, leaving 12 bases between them. CDR3 amino acids: CASSQDWGGFGNTIYF. In DNA, the CDR3 is TGCGCCAGCAGCCAAGATTGGGGGGGCTTTGGAAACACCATATATTTT.

The chain joins TRBV12-3 or TRBV12-4 to TRBJ1-6; 7 bases fit TRBD1. There are 13 residues in the CDR3. The J segment lost 7 bases and the V segment lost 4 bases, leaving 1 base of the junction unmatched. The CDR3, as DNA: TGTGCCAGCAGTTACAGGGGAAATTCACCCCTCCACTTT. The encoded protein is CASSYRGNSPLHF.

This chain uses TRBV11-2 with TRBJ1-2; 7 bases fit TRBD1. From germline, CDR1 is SGHAT and CDR2 FQNNGV. The CDR3 runs to 15 residues. The ends lost 5 bases at V and 1 base at J; junction bases unmatched: 7. The CDR3 DNA sequence: TGTGCCAGCAGCCGGGGGACAGAGCTTAACTATGGCTACACCTTC. Residues: CASSRGTELNYGYTF.

This clone was observed a single time. The V gene is TRBV4-1, the J gene TRBJ1-4; maybe TRBD1 (5 bases). The V gene lost 1 base and the J gene lost 3 bases, with 9 bases spanning the gap. The CDR3 is 15 amino acids. Per germline, CDR1 MGHRA and CDR2 YSYEKL. The CDR3, as DNA: TGCGCCAGCAGCCAAGCAGGGTTTCCTAATGAAAAACTGTTTTTT. Protein sequence: CASSQAGFPNEKLFF.

The chain is built from TRBV28 and TRBJ2-2, with TRBD1 matching over 7 bases. J gave up 2 bases and V 7 bases, and 7 bases lay outside the gene matches. CDR1 is MDHEN, CDR2 SYDVKM, per germline. The CDR3 has 15 residues. CDR3 protein: CASIIGTANTGELFF. CDR3 nucleotides: TGTGCCAGCATTATCGGGACAGCCAACACCGGGGAGCTGTTTTTT.

This sequence joins TRBV2 and TRBJ1-6; D is ambiguous. Trimming stripped 10 bases from V and 3 bases from J, with 10 bases between. The CDR3 has 13 residues. CDR1 and CDR2 (germline): SNHLY, FYNNEI. The CDR3 reads CANQLSYNSPLHF. CDR3 nucleotides: TGTGCCAACCAGTTAAGCTATAATTCACCCCTCCACTTT.

This chain's CDR3 is CASSRTGENTEAFF. Written as DNA, the CDR3 is TGTGCCAGCAGCCGGACAGGGGAGAACACTGAAGCTTTCTTT. This rearrangement joins TRBV16 to TRBJ1-1; TRBD1 agrees at 9 bases. V shed 4 bases and J 1 base; nucleotides not matched to a gene: 1. Germline V gene lookup returns CDR1 KGHSY and CDR2 FQNENV. The CDR3 covers 14 residues.

This clone was observed a few times. The chain combines TRBV29-1 with TRBJ2-7; 12 bases match TRBD1. Germline CDR1 and CDR2: SQVTM and ANQGSEA. The CDR3 is 13 amino acids. The V and J ends lost 4 bases and 7 bases, in that order; junction bases with no gene match: 5. Here the CDR3 reads CSVAGQGAIEQYF. CDR3 sequence (DNA): TGCAGCGTTGCGGGACAGGGGGCGATAGAGCAGTACTTC.

The rearrangement uses TRBV5-4 and TRBJ2-7; TRBD2 agrees at 8 bases. Germline CDR1 SGHNT, CDR2 YYREEE (reference sequence). With 0 bases clipped from V and 2 bases from J, the junction kept 4 bases outside the gene matches. The CDR3 length is 15 residues. The DNA of the CDR3 is TGTGCCAGCAGCTTGGAGAGGCGGGGGGCCTACGAGCAGTACTTC. Translation: CASSLERRGAYEQYF.

The rearrangement joins TRBV11-2 to TRBJ1-6; TRBD1 might be the D (6 bases). Germline lookup yields CDR1 SGHAT and CDR2 FQNNGV. The CDR3 extends over 15 amino acids. V lost 5 bases to trimming and J lost 7 bases, with 15 bases between them. CDR3 loop: CASSARTVMNSPLHF. In DNA, the CDR3 is TGTGCCAGCAGCGCCAGGACAGTTATGAATTCACCCCTCCACTTT. The full variable domain, with the rest looked up from reference TRBV11-2 and TRBJ1-6, is EAGVAQSPRYKIIEKRQSVAFWCNPISGHATLYWYQQILGQGPKLLIQFQNNGVVDDSQLPKDRFSAERLKGVDSTLKIQPAKLEDSAVYLCASSARTVMNSPLHFGNGTRLTVT.

The rearrangement joins TRBV29-1 to TRBJ1-2; 7 bases map to TRBD1. Trimming removed 6 bases from V and 7 bases from J; junction bases left unmatched: 8. The CDR3 length is 12 residues. Germline V gene data show CDR1 as SQVTM and CDR2 as ANQGSEA. CDR3 sequence (DNA): TGCAGCGTGGCCGGGGACAGTGGTGGCTACACCTTC. Its protein is CSVAGDSGGYTF.

The V call is TRBV2, the J call TRBJ2-5, with 8 nucleotides matching TRBD2. Looked up from germline, CDR1 is SNHLY and CDR2 is FYNNEI. The ends lost 5 bases at V and 1 base at J; junction bases unmatched: 3. The CDR3 sequence is 14 residues long. The CDR3 DNA is TGTGCCAGCAGTACGGGGGGGGCCCAAGAGACCCAGTACTTC. Protein product: CASSTGGAQETQYF. Variable domain in full (rest from reference TRBV2 and TRBJ2-5): EPEVTQTPSHQVTQMGQEVILRCVPISNHLYFYWYRQILGQKVEFLVSFYNNEISEKSEIFDDQFSVERPDGSNFTLKIRSTKLEDSAMYFCASSTGGAQETQYFGPGTRLLVL.

The CDR3 region has the DNA TGCGCCAGCAGCCAATCTGGACTAGCCTTCACTGTAGATACGCAGTATTTT. Its protein product is CASSQSGLAFTVDTQYF. V is TRBV4-1 and J is TRBJ2-3; 8 bases are a match to TRBD2. The junction had 12 bases not matched to a gene; V was cut back by 2 bases and J by 5 bases. The CDR3 sequence is 17 residues long. Per the germline V gene, CDR1 is MGHRA and CDR2 is YSYEKL.

V and J are TRBV5-8 and TRBJ1-5; D is ambiguous. The germline gives CDR1 SGHTS, CDR2 YDEGEE. V lost 0 bases and J 4 bases, leaving 14 bases between the germline ends. This CDR3 is 16 amino acids long. The CDR3 nucleotides read TGTGCCAGCAGCTTGGGTGGAGGGCCCACTAATCAGCCCCAGCATTTT. Its protein product is CASSLGGGPTNQPQHF.

This clone was detected a few times. This sequence joins TRBV19 and TRBJ2-3; 7 bases are a match to TRBD2. With V trimmed by 7 bases and J by 10 bases, 11 bases remained unmatched. CDR3 size: 13 residues. Germline lookup yields CDR1 LNHDA and CDR2 SQIVND (reference sequence). Written as DNA, the CDR3 is TGTGCCAGTACAATAGCGGGCCTCGGCCCGCAGTATTTT. Protein sequence: CASTIAGLGPQYF. The whole variable domain, filled in from reference TRBV19 and TRBJ2-3, reads DGGITQSPKYLFRKEGQNVTLSCEQNLNHDAMYWYRQDPGQGLRLIYYSQIVNDFQKGDIAEGYSVSREKKESFPLTVTSAQKNPTAFYLCASTIAGLGPQYFGPGTRLTVL.